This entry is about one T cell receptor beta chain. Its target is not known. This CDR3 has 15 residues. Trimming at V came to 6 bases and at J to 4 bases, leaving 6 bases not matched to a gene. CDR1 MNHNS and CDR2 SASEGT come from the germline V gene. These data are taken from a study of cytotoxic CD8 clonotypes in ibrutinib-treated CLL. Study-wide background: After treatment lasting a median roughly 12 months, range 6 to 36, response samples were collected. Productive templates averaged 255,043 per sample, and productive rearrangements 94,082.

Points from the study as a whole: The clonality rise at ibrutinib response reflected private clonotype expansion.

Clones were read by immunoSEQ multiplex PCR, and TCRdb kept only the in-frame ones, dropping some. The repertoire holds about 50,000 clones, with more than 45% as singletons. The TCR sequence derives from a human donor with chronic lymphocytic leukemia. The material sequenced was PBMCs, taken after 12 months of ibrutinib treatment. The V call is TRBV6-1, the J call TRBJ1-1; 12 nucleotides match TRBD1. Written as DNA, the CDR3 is TGTGCCAGCAGGGGACAGGGGGCAAGATTCACTGAAGCTTTCTTT. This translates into CASRGQGARFTEAFF.